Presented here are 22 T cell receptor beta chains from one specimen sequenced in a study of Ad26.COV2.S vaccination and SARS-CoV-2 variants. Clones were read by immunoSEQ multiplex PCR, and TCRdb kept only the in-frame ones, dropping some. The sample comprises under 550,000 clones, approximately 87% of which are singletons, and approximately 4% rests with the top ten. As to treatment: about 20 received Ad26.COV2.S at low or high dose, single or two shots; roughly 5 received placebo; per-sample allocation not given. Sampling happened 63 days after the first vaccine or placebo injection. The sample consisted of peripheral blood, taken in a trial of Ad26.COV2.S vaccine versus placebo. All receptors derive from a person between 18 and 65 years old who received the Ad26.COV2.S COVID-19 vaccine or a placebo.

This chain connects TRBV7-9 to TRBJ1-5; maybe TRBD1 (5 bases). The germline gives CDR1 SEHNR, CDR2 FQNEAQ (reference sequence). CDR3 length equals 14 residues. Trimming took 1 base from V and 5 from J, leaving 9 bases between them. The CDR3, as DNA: TGTGCCAGCAGCTTAGAAGGGGTCCATCAGCCCCAGCATTTT. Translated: CASSLEGVHQPQHF.

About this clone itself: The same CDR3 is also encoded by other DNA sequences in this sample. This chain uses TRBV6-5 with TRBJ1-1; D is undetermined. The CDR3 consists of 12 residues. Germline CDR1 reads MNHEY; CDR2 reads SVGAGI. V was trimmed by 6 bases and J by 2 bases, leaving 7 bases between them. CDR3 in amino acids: CASSRLNTEAFF. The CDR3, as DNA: TGTGCCAGCAGCAGACTAAACACTGAAGCTTTCTTT.

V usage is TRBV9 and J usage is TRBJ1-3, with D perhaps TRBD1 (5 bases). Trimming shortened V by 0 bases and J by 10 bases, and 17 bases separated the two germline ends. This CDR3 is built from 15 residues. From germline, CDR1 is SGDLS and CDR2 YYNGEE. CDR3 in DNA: TGTGCCAGCAGCGTAGCTACCGGGACGTCGGATACCATATATTTT. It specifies CASSVATGTSDTIYF.

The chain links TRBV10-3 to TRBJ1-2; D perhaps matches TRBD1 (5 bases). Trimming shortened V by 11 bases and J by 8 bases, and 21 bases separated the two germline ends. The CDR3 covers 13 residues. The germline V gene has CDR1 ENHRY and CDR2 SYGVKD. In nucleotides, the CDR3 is TGTGCCGCGACGGACGGGTTTTGGGGGGGCTACACCTTC. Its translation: CAATDGFWGGYTF.

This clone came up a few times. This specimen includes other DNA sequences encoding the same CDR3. CDR3 loop: CAWSQDSNQPQHF. CDR3 nucleotides: TGTGCCTGGAGTCAGGATAGCAATCAGCCCCAGCATTTT. This chain connects TRBV30 to TRBJ1-5; D not certain. The CDR3 is 13 residues long. V was trimmed by 2 bases and J by 0 bases, leaving 5 bases between them. CDR1 and CDR2 (germline): GTSNPN, SVGIG (reference sequence).

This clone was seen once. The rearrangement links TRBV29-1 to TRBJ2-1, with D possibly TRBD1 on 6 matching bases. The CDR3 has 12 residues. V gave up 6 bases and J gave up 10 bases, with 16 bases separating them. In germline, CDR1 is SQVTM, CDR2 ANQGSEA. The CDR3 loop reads CSVLEWGREQFF. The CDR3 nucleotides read TGCAGCGTGTTGGAGTGGGGGCGGGAGCAGTTCTTC.

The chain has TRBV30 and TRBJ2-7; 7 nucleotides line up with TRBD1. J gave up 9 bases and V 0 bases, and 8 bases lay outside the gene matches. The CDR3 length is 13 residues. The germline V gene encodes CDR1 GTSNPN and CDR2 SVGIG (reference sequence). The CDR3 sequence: CAWSVTGSGGQYF. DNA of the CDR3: TGTGCCTGGAGTGTGACAGGGTCTGGGGGGCAGTACTTC.

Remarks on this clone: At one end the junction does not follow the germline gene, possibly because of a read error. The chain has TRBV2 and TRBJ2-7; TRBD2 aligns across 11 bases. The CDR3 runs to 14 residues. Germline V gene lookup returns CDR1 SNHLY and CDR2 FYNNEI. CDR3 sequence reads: CASSEVPGLAVWRF. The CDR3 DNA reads TGTGCCAGCAGTGAAGTCCCGGGACTAGCGGTTTGGAGGTTC.

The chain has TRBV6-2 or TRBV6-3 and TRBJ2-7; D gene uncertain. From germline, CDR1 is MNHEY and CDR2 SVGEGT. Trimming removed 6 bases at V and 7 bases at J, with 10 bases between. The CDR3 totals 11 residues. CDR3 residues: CASSLSREQYF. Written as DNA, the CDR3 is TGTGCCAGCAGCCTCAGTAGGGAGCAGTACTTC.

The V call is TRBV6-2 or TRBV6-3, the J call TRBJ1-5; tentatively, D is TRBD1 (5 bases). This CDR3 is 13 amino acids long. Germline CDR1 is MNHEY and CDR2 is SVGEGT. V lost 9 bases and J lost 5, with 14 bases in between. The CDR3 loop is CASRYGAYQPQHF. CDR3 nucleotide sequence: TGTGCCAGTAGATACGGGGCTTATCAGCCCCAGCATTTT.

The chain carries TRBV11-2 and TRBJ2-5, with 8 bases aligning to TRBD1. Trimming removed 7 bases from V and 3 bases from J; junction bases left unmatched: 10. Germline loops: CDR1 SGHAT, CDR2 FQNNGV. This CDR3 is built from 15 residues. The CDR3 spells CASNDRGNSEETQYF. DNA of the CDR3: TGTGCCAGCAACGACAGGGGAAATTCGGAAGAGACCCAGTACTTC.

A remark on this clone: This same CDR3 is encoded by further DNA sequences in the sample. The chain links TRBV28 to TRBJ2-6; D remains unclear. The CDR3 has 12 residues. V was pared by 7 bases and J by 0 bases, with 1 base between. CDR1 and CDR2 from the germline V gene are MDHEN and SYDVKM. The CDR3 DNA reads TGTGCCAGCAACTCTGGGGCCAACGTCCTGACTTTC. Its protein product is CASNSGANVLTF.

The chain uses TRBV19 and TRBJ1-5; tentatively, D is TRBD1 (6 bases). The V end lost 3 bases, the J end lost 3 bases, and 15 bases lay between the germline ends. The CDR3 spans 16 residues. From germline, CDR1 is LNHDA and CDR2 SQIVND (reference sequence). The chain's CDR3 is CASSIPGQLYNQPQHF. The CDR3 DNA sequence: TGTGCCAGTAGTATCCCCGGACAGCTATACAATCAGCCCCAGCATTTT.

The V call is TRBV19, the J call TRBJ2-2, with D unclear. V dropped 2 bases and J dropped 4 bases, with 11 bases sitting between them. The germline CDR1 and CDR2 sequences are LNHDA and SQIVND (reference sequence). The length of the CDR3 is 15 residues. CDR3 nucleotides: TGTGCCAGTAGTATAAGCACAGCACTCACCGGGGAGCTGTTTTTT. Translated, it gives CASSISTALTGELFF. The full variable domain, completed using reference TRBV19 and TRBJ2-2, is DGGITQSPKYLFRKEGQNVTLSCEQNLNHDAMYWYRQDPGQGLRLIYYSQIVNDFQKGDIAEGYSVSREKKESFPLTVTSAQKNPTAFYLCASSISTALTGELFFGEGSRLTVL.

Here the CDR3 reads CASSLRTVYQPQHF. The CDR3 DNA follows: TGTGCCAGCAGCTTACGGACAGTTTATCAGCCCCAGCATTTT. The chain couples TRBV11-3 to TRBJ1-5; D may be TRBD1 (6 bases). This CDR3 region has 14 residues. Trimming shortened V by 2 bases and J by 5 bases, and 10 bases separated the two germline ends. CDR1 and CDR2 from the germline V gene are SGHNT and YENEEA.

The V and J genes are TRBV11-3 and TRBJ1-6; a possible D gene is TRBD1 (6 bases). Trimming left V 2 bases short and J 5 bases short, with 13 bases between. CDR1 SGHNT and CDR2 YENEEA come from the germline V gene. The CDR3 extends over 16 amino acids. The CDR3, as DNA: TGTGCCAGCAGCTTAAAAAGACAGGTAAATAATTCACCCCTCCACTTT. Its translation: CASSLKRQVNNSPLHF.

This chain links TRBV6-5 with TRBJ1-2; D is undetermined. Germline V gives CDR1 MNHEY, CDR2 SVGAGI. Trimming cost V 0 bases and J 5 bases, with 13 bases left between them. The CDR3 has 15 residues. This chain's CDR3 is CASSYSVVEEYGYTF. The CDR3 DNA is TGTGCCAGCAGTTACTCGGTCGTCGAAGAATATGGCTACACCTTC.

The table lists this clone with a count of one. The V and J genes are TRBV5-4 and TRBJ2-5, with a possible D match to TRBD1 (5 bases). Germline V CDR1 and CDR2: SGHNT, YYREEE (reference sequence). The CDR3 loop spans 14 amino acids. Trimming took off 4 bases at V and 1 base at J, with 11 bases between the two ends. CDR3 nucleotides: TGTGCCAGCAGCCTTTTTGGGGCCCAAGAGACCCAGTACTTC. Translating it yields CASSLFGAQETQYF.

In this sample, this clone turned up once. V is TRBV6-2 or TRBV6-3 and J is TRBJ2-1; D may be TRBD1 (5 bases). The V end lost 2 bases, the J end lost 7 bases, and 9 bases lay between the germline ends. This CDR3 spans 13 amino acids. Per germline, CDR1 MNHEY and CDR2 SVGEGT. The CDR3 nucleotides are TGTGCCAGCAGTTACAGGGGTGGTAATGAGCAGTTCTTC. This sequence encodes CASSYRGGNEQFF.

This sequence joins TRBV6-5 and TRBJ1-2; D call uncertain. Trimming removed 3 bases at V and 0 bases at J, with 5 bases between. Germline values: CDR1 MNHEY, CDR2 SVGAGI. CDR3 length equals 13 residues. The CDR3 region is CASSYGANYGYTF. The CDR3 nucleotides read TGTGCCAGCAGTTATGGAGCTAACTATGGCTACACCTTC.

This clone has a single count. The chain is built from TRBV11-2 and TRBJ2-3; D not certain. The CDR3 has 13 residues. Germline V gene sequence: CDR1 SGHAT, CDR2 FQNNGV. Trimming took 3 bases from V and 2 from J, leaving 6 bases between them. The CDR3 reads CASSLGFTDTQYF. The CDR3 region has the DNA TGTGCCAGCAGCTTGGGTTTCACAGATACGCAGTATTTT.

CDR3 in amino acids: CASSQVLRSSYNSPLHF. CDR3 coding DNA: TGCGCCAGCAGCCAAGTGTTGCGAAGCTCCTATAATTCACCCCTCCACTTT. The rearrangement links TRBV4-1 to TRBJ1-6; no firm D call. In germline, CDR1 is MGHRA, CDR2 YSYEKL. V lost 1 base, J lost 0 bases, and 10 bases lay in between. The CDR3 is 17 amino acids.